These 26 T cell receptor beta chains originate from one sample sequenced in a study of blood T cell repertoires in COVID-19. Generated by immunoSEQ multiplex PCR, the TCRdb table keeps only in-frame clones and is missing some. This sample has some 180,000 clones, with approximately 80% found just once. Specimen: peripheral blood. The receptors were sampled from a woman in her thirties or forties with COVID-19, enrolled during active disease.

The gene calls are TRBV21-1 and TRBJ2-7; the D call TRBD2 from the table was never checked on the DNA. TRBV21-1 is a documented pseudogene. CDR3 length: 16 amino acids. The CDR3 nucleotides are TGTGCCAGCAGCGGGTGCAAGCGGGAGGACTCCTACGAGCAGTACTTC. Translated: CASSGCKREDSYEQYF.

The chain couples TRBV10-3 to TRBJ1-1, with D unresolved. In germline, CDR1 is ENHRY, CDR2 SYGVKD. CDR3 length: 18 residues. Deletions cut 0 bases from V and 2 bases from J, with 19 bases between. This chain's CDR3 is CAISESFAGSGPNTEAFF. Written as DNA, the CDR3 is TGTGCCATCAGTGAGTCGTTTGCAGGCAGTGGCCCAAACACTGAAGCTTTCTTT.

The chain recombines TRBV7-3 with TRBJ2-3; 10 positions match TRBD2. This CDR3 is 17 amino acids long. J gave up 0 bases and V 2 bases, and 5 bases lay outside the gene matches. Germline V CDR1 and CDR2: SGHTA, FQGTGA. The CDR3 region is CASSLGLAGASTDTQYF. DNA of the CDR3: TGTGCCAGCAGCTTAGGCCTAGCGGGGGCTAGCACAGATACGCAGTATTTT. The whole variable domain, remainder taken from reference TRBV7-3 and TRBJ2-3, is GAGVSQTPSNKVTEKGKYVELRCDPISGHTALYWYRQSLGQGPEFLIYFQGTGAADDSGLPNDRFFAVRPEGSVSTLKIQRTERGDSAVYLCASSLGLAGASTDTQYFGPGTRLTVL.

The chain employs TRBV4-1 and TRBJ2-7; the match to TRBD2 covers 7 bases. This CDR3 spans 13 amino acids. In germline, CDR1 is MGHRA, CDR2 YSYEKL. The junction had 3 bases not matched to a gene; V was cut back by 4 bases and J by 3 bases. The CDR3 here is CASSPGRDYEQYF. The DNA of the CDR3 is TGCGCCAGCAGCCCTGGGAGGGACTACGAGCAGTACTTC.

This chain joins TRBV5-4 and TRBJ2-3; 7 positions agree with TRBD2. The CDR3 contains 13 residues. Germline assignment: CDR1 SGHNT and CDR2 YYREEE (reference sequence). V lost 5 bases, J lost 3 bases, and 3 bases stayed unmatched. In DNA form, the CDR3 reads TGTGCCAGCAGTGGGGGAGGGACAGATACGCAGTATTTT. This sequence encodes CASSGGGTDTQYF.

The chain uses TRBV10-3 and TRBJ2-7, with 8 positions matching TRBD2. The junction had 9 bases not matched to a gene; V was cut back by 8 bases and J by 0 bases. Germline CDR1 ENHRY, CDR2 SYGVKD. CDR3 length: 15 residues. The chain's CDR3 is CAILASGLDSYEQYF. For the CDR3, the DNA is TGTGCCATCCTGGCTAGCGGGTTAGACTCCTACGAGCAGTACTTC.

The chain carries TRBV21-1 and TRBJ2-6; the table calls TRBD2, which could not be checked here. TRBV21-1 is designated a pseudogene. The length of the CDR3 is 16 residues. CDR3 protein: CASSKDRGSGANVLTF. The CDR3 nucleotides read TGTGCCAGCAGCAAAGATCGGGGATCTGGGGCCAACGTCCTGACTTTC.

The J gene is TRBJ1-1, the V gene TRBV6-9, with 8 bases matching TRBD1. Germline lookup yields CDR1 MNHGY and CDR2 SVAAGI. This CDR3 is built from 18 residues. The V segment lost 1 base and the J segment 0 bases; nucleotides outside the gene matches: 10. CDR3 bases: TGTGCCAGCAGTTATTTTGGACAGGGAGCTATCATGAACACTGAAGCTTTCTTT. It translates to CASSYFGQGAIMNTEAFF.

The chain is built from TRBV4-1 and TRBJ2-7; D perhaps matches TRBD1 (6 bases). Germline V CDR1 and CDR2: MGHRA, YSYEKL. The CDR3 totals 15 residues. Trimming shortened V by 1 base and J by 5 bases, and 15 bases separated the two germline ends. CDR3 region: CASSQVTGLEDEQYF. CDR3 nucleotides: TGCGCCAGCAGCCAAGTGACAGGCCTGGAGGACGAGCAGTACTTC.

In nucleotides, the CDR3 is TGTGCCAGCTCACCAATCAGGGCCTCTGGAAACACCATATATTTT. This gives the protein CASSPIRASGNTIYF. The chain has TRBV18 and TRBJ1-3, with D perhaps TRBD1 (5 bases). The CDR3 spans 15 residues. Germline values: CDR1 KGHSH, CDR2 LQKENI. Trimming pared 2 bases from V and 0 bases from J, leaving 8 bases between.

Here the CDR3 DNA reads TGTGCCAGCAGCCAAGGGGGGGGCTCCTATAATTCACCCCTCCACTTT. Its protein is CASSQGGGSYNSPLHF. V is TRBV28 and J is TRBJ1-6; a weak D match, TRBD1 (6 bases). Germline V gene sequence: CDR1 MDHEN, CDR2 SYDVKM. Trimming pared 6 bases from V and 0 bases from J, leaving 12 bases between. This CDR3 has 16 amino acids.

The J gene is TRBJ1-1, the V gene TRBV24-1; 7 bases are a match to TRBD1. V shed 9 bases, J shed 4 bases, and the junction held 10 bases outside the gene matches. Germline CDR1 and CDR2: KGHDR and SFDVKD. The length of the CDR3 is 14 residues. DNA for the CDR3: TGTGCCACCGGGACAGTGGGGGGAAGCACTGAAGCTTTCTTT. Residues: CATGTVGGSTEAFF.

The J gene is TRBJ2-7, the V gene TRBV19; 9 bases align to TRBD2. The V gene end was trimmed by 3 bases and the J gene end by 4 bases; junction bases not matched to a gene: 13. CDR3 length: 17 amino acids. From germline, CDR1 is LNHDA and CDR2 SQIVND (reference sequence). CDR3 loop: CASSMGLALSGLYEQYF. In DNA form, the CDR3 reads TGTGCCAGTAGTATGGGACTAGCCTTGAGTGGGCTTTACGAGCAGTACTTC. The whole variable domain, remainder taken from reference TRBV19 and TRBJ2-7, is DGGITQSPKYLFRKEGQNVTLSCEQNLNHDAMYWYRQDPGQGLRLIYYSQIVNDFQKGDIAEGYSVSREKKESFPLTVTSAQKNPTAFYLCASSMGLALSGLYEQYFGPGTRLTVT.

This chain uses TRBV27 with TRBJ2-1; TRBD1 matches 8 bases. Germline lookup yields CDR1 MNHEY and CDR2 SMNVEV (reference sequence). This CDR3 comprises 14 residues. Trimming cost V 3 bases and J 7 bases; bases outside gene matches: 5. The CDR3 nucleotides are TGTGCCAGCAGTTTCTCTAGGACAGGGAATGAGCAGTTCTTC. Protein: CASSFSRTGNEQFF.

The chain's CDR3 is CASSPRISPGGTEAFF. As DNA, the CDR3 is TGTGCCAGCTCACCACGGATTAGCCCGGGAGGCACTGAAGCTTTCTTT. The chain uses TRBV18 and TRBJ1-1; D is uncertain. Trimming removed 1 base at V and 4 bases at J, with 16 bases between. This CDR3 has 16 amino acids. Germline CDR1 and CDR2: KGHSH and LQKENI.

V usage is TRBV3-1 (or the pseudogene TRBV3-2) and J usage is TRBJ1-5; 9 bases align to TRBD1. CDR1 LGHDT and CDR2 YNNKEL come from the germline V gene (reference sequence). The CDR3 is 14 residues long. Losses at the gene ends were 4 bases for V and 4 bases for J; bases not matched to a gene: 2. CDR3 amino acids: CASSPGTGNQPQHF. The CDR3 DNA sequence: TGTGCCAGCAGCCCTGGGACAGGGAATCAGCCCCAGCATTTT.

On this clone itself: One end of the junction is discordant with germline, which a read error may explain. The chain couples TRBV7-6 to TRBJ2-3; D perhaps matches TRBD2 (7 bases). This CDR3 is 18 amino acids long. The germline V gene encodes CDR1 SGHVS and CDR2 FNYEAQ. CDR3 residues: CASSSHGGAGRLADTQYF. CDR3 DNA sequence: TGTGCTAGCAGCTCCCATGGGGGGGCAGGGAGGCTCGCAGATACGCAGTATTTT.

This chain connects TRBV6-4 to TRBJ1-2, with TRBD1 as a possible D gene (6 bases). This CDR3 has 15 residues. Germline CDR1 MRHNA, CDR2 SNTAGT. With 0 bases removed from V and 6 bases from J, the gap between germline ends came to 14 bases. CDR3 sequence (DNA): TGTGCCAGCAGTGACTCTACAGGGATGGGCAATGGCTACACCTTC. This encodes CASSDSTGMGNGYTF.

The J gene is TRBJ1-2, the V gene TRBV6-5; D is possibly TRBD1 (6 bases). This CDR3 comprises 13 residues. Trimming removed 6 bases at V and 8 bases at J, with 16 bases between. Germline CDR1 reads MNHEY; CDR2 reads SVGAGI. The CDR3 region has the DNA TGTGCCAGCAGAAGTCTACAGGGATACGGCTACACCTTC. This encodes CASRSLQGYGYTF.

This clone has just one count. This chain links TRBV6-5 with TRBJ2-3; tentative D call: TRBD2 (6 bases). The V end lost 6 bases, the J end lost 2 bases, and 12 bases lay between the germline ends. Germline V gene lookup returns CDR1 MNHEY and CDR2 SVGAGI. The CDR3 covers 14 residues. The CDR3, as DNA: TGTGCCAGCAGCAGAGGAGGGGACACAGATACGCAGTATTTT. As protein: CASSRGGDTDTQYF.

The V and J genes are TRBV6-5 and TRBJ2-7; TRBD1 matches 7 bases. Germline V gives CDR1 MNHEY, CDR2 SVGAGI. This CDR3 spans 13 amino acids. J was trimmed by 2 bases and V by 8 bases; bases with no gene match: 6. The CDR3 DNA is TGTGCCAGCGGAAGACAGGGACCCTACGAGCAGTACTTC. Translating it yields CASGRQGPYEQYF.

The chain employs TRBV29-1 and TRBJ1-1; the D gene is possibly TRBD1 (5 bases). Germline loops: CDR1 SQVTM, CDR2 ANQGSEA. The V end was cut by 7 bases, the J end by 1 base, with 13 bases between. The CDR3 totals 13 residues. The CDR3 sequence: CSAPQVPNTEAFF. The DNA of the CDR3 is TGCAGCGCCCCACAGGTCCCGAACACTGAAGCTTTCTTT.

The chain recombines TRBV6-4 with TRBJ2-7, with 8 bases lining up with TRBD1. CDR1 and CDR2 (germline): MRHNA, SNTAGT. The length of the CDR3 is 14 residues. J was trimmed by 6 bases and V by 0 bases; bases with no gene match: 4. CDR3 region: CASSDSGQGFEQYF. As DNA, the CDR3 is TGTGCCAGCAGTGACTCTGGACAGGGATTCGAGCAGTACTTC.

The gene calls are TRBV9 and TRBJ2-2; the match to TRBD2 covers 15 bases. The CDR3 has 19 amino acids. V lost 0 bases to trimming and J lost 2 bases; unmatched junction nucleotides: 5. The V gene's germline CDR1 is SGDLS and CDR2 YYNGEE. Written as DNA, the CDR3 is TGTGCCAGCAGCGTAGTAGGACTAGCGGGAGGGCCTAACACCGGGGAGCTGTTTTTT. It is translated as CASSVVGLAGGPNTGELFF.

The chain combines TRBV20-1 with TRBJ2-7; the match to TRBD2 covers 7 bases. This CDR3 contains 15 residues. Trimming removed 3 bases from V and 2 bases from J; junction bases left unmatched: 10. Germline CDR1 DFQATT, CDR2 SNEGSKA (reference sequence). The DNA for the CDR3 is TGCAGTGCTAGTATTTATGAGACTAGCCCCTACGAGCAGTACTTC. It yields the protein CSASIYETSPYEQYF.

This clone was found once. The chain is built from TRBV9 and TRBJ1-1, with D possibly matching TRBD1 (5 bases). The CDR3 loop spans 12 amino acids. V gave up 3 bases and J gave up 4 bases, with 7 bases separating them. The germline V gene has CDR1 SGDLS and CDR2 YYNGEE. The DNA of the CDR3 is TGTGCCAGCAGCGACGGGGGCACTGAAGCTTTCTTT. It is translated as CASSDGGTEAFF.